This TCR beta chain originates from a study of molecular identifiers for immune sequencing clone quantification. Whole-study context: Naive CD8 RNA (roughly 20,000 or 100,000 cells) was divided into five aliquots, with four sequenced.

The sorting of naive CD8 T cells used the CD8+CD4-CCR7+CD45RA+ phenotype. This clonotype was observed many times. One entry per CDR3 protein, called by TCRdb with MiXCR from the PCR reads. The table shows 600,000 to 650,000 distinct CDR3 sequences, with just under 20% occurring only once. The origin of this receptor is a human donor in good health. Some libraries in this study had Jurkat cell RNA spiked in. The sample consisted of naive CD8+ T cells from blood, with Jurkat cell RNA spiked in. Subset given: FACS-sorted CD8+CD4-CCR7+CD45RA+ naive T cells.

The CDR3 nucleotides are TGTGCCAGCAGTTCGAGGGAACGAGATACGCAGTATTTT. Its translation: CASSSRERDTQYF. The J gene is TRBJ2-3, the V gene TRBV6-2 or TRBV6-3, with a tentative D call TRBD2 (5 bases). Germline loops: CDR1 MNHEY, CDR2 SVGEGT. The V and J ends lost 4 bases and 5 bases respectively, with 10 bases between them. The CDR3 consists of 13 residues.